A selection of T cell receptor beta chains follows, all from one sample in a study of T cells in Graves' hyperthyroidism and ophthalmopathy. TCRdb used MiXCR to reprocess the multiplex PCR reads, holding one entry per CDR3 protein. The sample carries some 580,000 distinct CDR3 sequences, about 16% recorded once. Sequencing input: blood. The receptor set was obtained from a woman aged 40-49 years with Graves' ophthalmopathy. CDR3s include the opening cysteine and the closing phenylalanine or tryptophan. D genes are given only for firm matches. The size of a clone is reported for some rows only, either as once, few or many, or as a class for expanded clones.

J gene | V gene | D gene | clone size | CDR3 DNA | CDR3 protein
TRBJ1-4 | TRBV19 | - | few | TGTGCCAGTAGTAGGGTGTGGCCGACCCAAGGCGGTGAAAAACTGTTTTTT | CASSRVWPTQGGEKLFF
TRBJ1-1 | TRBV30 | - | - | TGTGCCTGGGGGTGGGGGGGCGAAACTGAAGCTTTCTTT | CAWGWGGETEAFF
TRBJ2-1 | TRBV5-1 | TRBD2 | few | TGCGCCAGCAGCTCCCCTAGCGGGAGCTCTTACAATGAGCAGTTCTTC | CASSSPSGSSYNEQFF
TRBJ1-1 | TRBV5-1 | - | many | TGCGCCAGCAGCTTGTTTATCGGAGGGGAGAACACTGAAGCTTTCTTT | CASSLFIGGENTEAFF
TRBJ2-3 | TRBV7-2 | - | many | TGTGCCAGCAGCTTGGGGGATTATAGCACAGATACGCAGTATTTT | CASSLGDYSTDTQYF
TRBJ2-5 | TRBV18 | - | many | TGTGCCAGCTCACTTCAGGGTACGGAGACCCAGTACTTC | CASSLQGTETQYF
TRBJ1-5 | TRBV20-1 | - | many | TGCAGTGCCAACGGCCCCCAAGGGCCCCAGCATTTT | CSANGPQGPQHF
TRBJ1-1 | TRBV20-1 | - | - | TGCAGTGCTAGAGAGTGGGACGAGGGCACTGAAGCTTTCTTT | CSAREWDEGTEAFF
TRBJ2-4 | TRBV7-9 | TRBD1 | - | TGTGCCAGCAGCTTAGTAGGGGGCGCCACAAACATTCAGTACTTC | CASSLVGGATNIQYF
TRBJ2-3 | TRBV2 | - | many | TGTGCCAGCAGTGTGAGTCAGATCTATACGCAGTATTTT | CASSVSQIYTQYF
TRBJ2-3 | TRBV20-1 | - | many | TGCAGTGCTCGGTACCCGACGCAGTATTTT | CSARYPTQYF
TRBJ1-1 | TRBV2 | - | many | TGTGCCAGCTCACAGGGTCGGTACGCTTTCTTT | CASSQGRYAFF
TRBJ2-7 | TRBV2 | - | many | TGTGCCAGCAGTGAAGCTGCGCCAAGCTCCTACGAGCAGTACTTC | CASSEAAPSSYEQYF
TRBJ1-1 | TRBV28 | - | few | TGTGCCAGCAGGATGACAGATTTGGCTCTTGAAGCTTTCTTT | CASRMTDLALEAFF
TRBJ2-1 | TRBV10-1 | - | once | TGCGCCAGCAGTGAGCCACGCTCCGATGAGCAGTTCTTC | CASSEPRSDEQFF
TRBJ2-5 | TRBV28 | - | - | TGTGCCAGCATGTCCAGTTACGAGACCCAGTACTTC | CASMSSYETQYF
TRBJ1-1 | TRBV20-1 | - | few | TGCAGTGCTAGTTCCGGGACCGTCACTGAAGCTTTCTTT | CSASSGTVTEAFF
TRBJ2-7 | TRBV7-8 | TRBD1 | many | TGTGCCAGCAGCTGGGGACAGGCCTACGAGCAGTACTTC | CASSWGQAYEQYF
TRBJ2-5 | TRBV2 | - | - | TGTGCCAGCACACTACAGGGCCCGTACCAAGAGACCCAGTACTTC | CASTLQGPYQETQYF
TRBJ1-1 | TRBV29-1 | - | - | TGCAGCGTCGTAGACAGCGGGAACACTGAAGCTTTCTTT | CSVVDSGNTEAFF
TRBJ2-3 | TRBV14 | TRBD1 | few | TGTGCCAGCAGCCAAGGAACAGGGGCGCAGTATTTT | CASSQGTGAQYF
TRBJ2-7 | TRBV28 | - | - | TGTGCCAGCAGTTCCCCACTGGGTAGGGGATCCTACGAGCAGTACTTC | CASSSPLGRGSYEQYF
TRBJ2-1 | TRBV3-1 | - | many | TGTGCCAGCAGCAAACGGGCCATAAACAATGAGCAGTTCTTC | CASSKRAINNEQFF
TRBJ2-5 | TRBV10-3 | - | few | TGTGCCATCAGTGATAACGGATCCCAAGAGACCCAGTACTTC | CAISDNGSQETQYF
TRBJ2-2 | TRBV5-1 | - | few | TGCGCCAGCAGCTCCAATCCGACAGGGAACACCGGGGAGCTGTTTTTT | CASSSNPTGNTGELFF
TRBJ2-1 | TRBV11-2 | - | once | TGCGCCAGCAGCCAAGTATCCAGTAGCGTCTTCTTC | CASSQVSSSVFF
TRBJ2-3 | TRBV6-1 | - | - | TGTGCCAGCAGGCCCGGGACCTCCGACACAGATACGCAGTATTTT | CASRPGTSDTDTQYF
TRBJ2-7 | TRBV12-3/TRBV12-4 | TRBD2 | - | TGTGCCAGCAGTTTAACAGTTACTAGCGGGGAGCAGTACTTC | CASSLTVTSGEQYF
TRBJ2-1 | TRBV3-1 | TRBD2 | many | TGTGCCAGCAGCCACCATGGACTAGCGGAGGCGGTTGAGCAGTTCTTC | CASSHHGLAEAVEQFF
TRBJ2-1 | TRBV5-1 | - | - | TGCGCCAGCAGCGAATACCTGACCGAGCAGTTCTTC | CASSEYLTEQFF
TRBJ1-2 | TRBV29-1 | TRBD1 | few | TGCAGCGTTGAGCCCCCAGGGGGTAATGGCTACACCTTC | CSVEPPGGNGYTF
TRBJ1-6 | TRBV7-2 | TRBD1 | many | TGTGCCAGCAGCTTAACAGGGGTCGGGGGGTCACCCCTCCACTTT | CASSLTGVGGSPLHF